This T cell receptor (beta chain) was observed in a study of blood T cell repertoires in COVID-19. Study details: Sites in the United States, Italy and Spain provided acute and convalescent COVID-19 samples. The cDNA or gDNA used as material had been derived from T cells, B-cell-depleted T cells, or PBMCs.

J lost 8 bases, V lost 2 bases, and 11 bases had no gene match. This CDR3 comprises 16 residues. From germline, CDR1 is MNHEY and CDR2 SVGAGI. Original analysis: Amplification with reference gene primers provided the estimates of nucleated cell counts. Method: immunoSEQ multiplex PCR; TCRdb's copy keeps in-frame clones and lacks some. From that table come the V and J calls and clone size; the DNA was used to work out D and trimming. The sample includes roughly 250,000 clones, over 75% of them seen just once. Sequencing was performed on peripheral blood. This clonotype was obtained from a human donor in a cohort sampled during active COVID-19. This rearrangement joins TRBV6-5 to TRBJ2-1; 8 bases agree with TRBD1. DNA for the CDR3: TGTGCCAGCAGTTACGTTTTCGCAGGGGGCATGGATGAGCAGTTCTTC. Translation: CASSYVFAGGMDEQFF.